The 22 T cell receptor beta chains below were found in one sample sequenced in a study of T cell responses to AZD1222 COVID-19 vaccine. Profiled with immunoSEQ multiplex PCR; TCRdb holds only in-frame clones, not every one. Of around 99,000 clones detected, roughly 88% appear once; the ten largest clones hold approximately 19%. This sample comprised peripheral blood, obtained on day 0 of AZD1222 vaccination. The receptors originated from an adult in good health.

This chain joins TRBV6-5 and TRBJ2-4; no firm D call. The CDR3 totals 15 residues. Germline V lookup: CDR1 MNHEY, CDR2 SVGAGI. Trimming pared 4 bases from V and 3 bases from J, leaving 13 bases between. In nucleotides, the CDR3 is TGTGCCAGCAGTTTGTTCCCGGGCAACAAAAACATTCAGTACTTC. Protein: CASSLFPGNKNIQYF.

J is TRBJ1-5 and V is TRBV7-2, with 10 nucleotides matching TRBD1. Germline CDR1 SGHTA, CDR2 FQGNSA. CDR3 length equals 14 residues. V lost 5 bases to trimming and J lost 5 bases; unmatched junction nucleotides: 3. The CDR3 sequence is CASSQGQGYQPQHF. The CDR3, as DNA: TGTGCCAGCAGCCAGGGACAGGGGTATCAGCCCCAGCATTTT.

V and J are TRBV27 and TRBJ1-6; D is possibly TRBD1 (6 bases). Germline lookup yields CDR1 MNHEY and CDR2 SMNVEV (reference sequence). V was shortened by 2 bases and J by 4 bases, with 18 bases between the two germline ends. This CDR3 comprises 18 residues. The CDR3 loop reads CASSLKPTGGAYNSPLHF. The CDR3 DNA sequence: TGTGCCAGCAGTTTAAAGCCGACAGGTGGGGCGTATAATTCACCCCTCCACTTT.

The V and J genes are TRBV5-1 and TRBJ1-5, with a weak D call TRBD1 (6 bases). The CDR3 contains 15 residues. Germline assignment: CDR1 SGHRS and CDR2 YFSETQ. Trimming took off 1 base at V and 6 bases at J, with 14 bases between the two ends. The CDR3 nucleotides are TGCGCCAGCAGCTTGCTAGGGGGGTCAGGTCAGCCCCAGCATTTT. This codes for CASSLLGGSGQPQHF.

V is TRBV9 and J is TRBJ2-2; D is unclear. Trimming removed 0 bases from V and 0 bases from J, with 9 bases in between. The CDR3 runs to 16 residues. CDR1 is SGDLS and CDR2 is YYNGEE in the germline V gene. CDR3: CASSVAALANTGELFF. CDR3 bases: TGTGCCAGCAGCGTAGCGGCACTGGCGAACACCGGGGAGCTGTTTTTT.

The genes are TRBV7-9 and TRBJ2-1; D is undetermined. CDR1 and CDR2 (germline): SEHNR, FQNEAQ (reference sequence). Trimming took off 4 bases at V and 0 bases at J, with 16 bases between the two ends. CDR3 length: 17 amino acids. The CDR3 loop reads CASSSPDRPSSYNEQFF. The CDR3 nucleotides are TGTGCCAGCAGCTCACCCGATCGGCCAAGCTCCTACAATGAGCAGTTCTTC.

This clone was detected a few times. The V call is TRBV3-1 (or the pseudogene TRBV3-2), the J call TRBJ1-2; D is ambiguous. V lost 11 bases to trimming and J lost 8 bases, with 9 bases between them. The CDR3 covers 9 residues. CDR1 and CDR2 from the germline V gene are LGHDT and YNNKEL (reference sequence). CDR3 sequence: CAPTRGYTF. For the CDR3, the DNA is TGTGCCCCCACAAGAGGCTACACCTTC.

The chain is built from TRBV20-1 and TRBJ1-2; 8 bases are a match to TRBD1. CDR1 DFQATT and CDR2 SNEGSKA come from the germline V gene (reference sequence). Trimming cost V 3 bases and J 8 bases; bases outside gene matches: 14. The length of the CDR3 is 15 residues. Here the CDR3 reads CSASATVDRGGGYTF. CDR3 bases: TGCAGTGCTAGTGCTACTGTCGACAGGGGAGGCGGCTACACCTTC.

The chain links TRBV5-1 to TRBJ2-7; 15 positions match TRBD2. CDR1 and CDR2 from the germline V gene are SGHRS and YFSETQ. J lost 4 bases, V lost 0 bases, and 2 bases had no gene match. The CDR3 runs 16 residues. DNA of the CDR3: TGCGCCAGCAGCTTGGCCGGGACTAGCGGGGGGTACGAGCAGTACTTC. Amino acids: CASSLAGTSGGYEQYF.

V gene TRBV21-1 combines with J gene TRBJ2-1; the D call of TRBD2 is as the table states it, not checked on the DNA. TRBV21-1 is a recognized pseudogene. The CDR3 contains 20 residues. CDR3 nucleotide sequence: TGTGCCAGCAGCTCACCTGAGGAGGATGATCCGCGGGAGGGCCAGGATGAGCAGTTCTTC. Amino acid sequence: CASSSPEEDDPREGQDEQFF.

This chain connects TRBV7-2 to TRBJ2-3, with D unclear. The CDR3 contains 16 residues. Trimming left V 5 bases short and J 2 bases short, with 17 bases between. The germline CDR1 and CDR2 sequences are SGHTA and FQGNSA. CDR3 residues: CASSPRQPRNTDTQYF. The DNA of the CDR3 is TGTGCCAGCAGCCCCAGACAACCTCGGAACACAGATACGCAGTATTTT.

The genes are TRBV19 and TRBJ1-1; D perhaps matches TRBD1 (5 bases). Trimming took off 3 bases at V and 6 bases at J, with 20 bases between the two ends. This CDR3 is built from 16 residues. The germline gives CDR1 LNHDA, CDR2 SQIVND (reference sequence). CDR3 sequence (DNA): TGTGCCAGTAGTATCTCCGCGGCAGGGTTTGGTCCTGAAGCTTTCTTT. Encoded protein: CASSISAAGFGPEAFF.

The chain couples TRBV28 to TRBJ1-5; D might be TRBD1 (5 bases). This CDR3 contains 15 residues. Germline V gives CDR1 MDHEN, CDR2 SYDVKM. Between the trimmed V and J ends, which lost 6 bases and 7 bases, there was a span of 19 bases. CDR3 loop: CASSRRDPGRQPQHF. The DNA of the CDR3 is TGTGCCAGCAGCCGCAGGGACCCGGGGAGGCAGCCCCAGCATTTT.

V gene TRBV10-1 combines with J gene TRBJ2-5, with 10 positions matching TRBD2. The CDR3 is 14 amino acids. The germline V gene encodes CDR1 WNHNN and CDR2 SYGVQD (reference sequence). V lost 7 bases and J lost 1; bases outside the gene matches: 3. This CDR3 is CASNRLAGQETQYF. CDR3 sequence (DNA): TGCGCCAGCAATAGACTAGCGGGCCAAGAGACCCAGTACTTC.

The V call is TRBV7-2, the J call TRBJ2-3, with D hard to call. Deletions cut 3 bases from V and 0 bases from J, with 10 bases between. The CDR3 is made up of 15 amino acids. Germline V gene data show CDR1 as SGHTA and CDR2 as FQGNSA. CDR3 residues: CASSLTGSSTDTQYF. CDR3 nucleotides: TGTGCCAGCAGCTTGACGGGCAGCAGCACAGATACGCAGTATTTT. The full variable domain, with the rest looked up from reference TRBV7-2 and TRBJ2-3, is GAGVSQSPSNKVTEKGKDVELRCDPISGHTALYWYRQSLGQGLEFLIYFQGNSAPDKSGLPSDRFSAERTGGSVSTLTIQRTQQEDSAVYLCASSLTGSSTDTQYFGPGTRLTVL.

The chain uses TRBV19 and TRBJ1-3, with D maybe TRBD1 (5 bases). V lost 3 bases and J lost 0, with 6 bases in between. This CDR3 comprises 14 residues. Germline CDR1 and CDR2: LNHDA and SQIVND (reference sequence). The DNA of the CDR3 is TGTGCCAGTAGTATTAGGGGCTCTGGAAACACCATATATTTT. Translation gives CASSIRGSGNTIYF.

This clone was counted between two and nine times. The J gene is TRBJ1-5, the V gene TRBV21-1. TRBV21-1 is labeled a pseudogene. The CDR3 has 17 amino acids. The CDR3 sequence is CASSIILARGGNQPQHF. CDR3 coding DNA: TGTGCCAGCAGCATCATCTTGGCTCGGGGGGGCAATCAGCCCCAGCATTTT.

The V call is TRBV30, the J call TRBJ1-6; weak D call: TRBD1 (5 bases). Germline CDR1 reads GTSNPN; CDR2 reads SVGIG (reference sequence). V was clipped by 8 bases and J by 6 bases, with 8 bases between them. The CDR3 covers 11 residues. The CDR3 region is CAVGGNSPLHF. The CDR3 DNA reads TGTGCCGTCGGGGGTAATTCACCCCTCCACTTT.

This clone was seen only a few times. The rearrangement links TRBV5-1 to TRBJ2-2, with 8 bases aligning to TRBD1. This CDR3 has 14 amino acids. Unmatched junction bases numbered 3, after V lost 4 bases and J lost 4 bases. CDR1 and CDR2 (germline): SGHRS, YFSETQ. CDR3 in amino acids: CASSPGTGTGELFF. The DNA of the CDR3 is TGCGCCAGCAGCCCGGGGACAGGCACCGGGGAGCTGTTTTTT.

This chain uses TRBV30 with TRBJ1-6; no firm D call. V lost 4 bases, J lost 0 bases, and 13 bases lay in between. Germline loops: CDR1 GTSNPN, CDR2 SVGIG (reference sequence). This CDR3 has 16 amino acids. The CDR3 reads CAWMGGGPSYNSPLHF. Here the CDR3 DNA reads TGTGCCTGGATGGGAGGAGGGCCCTCCTATAATTCACCCCTCCACTTT. Using reference TRBV30 and TRBJ1-6 for the parts outside the CDR3, the full variable domain is SQTIHQWPATLVQPVGSPLSLECTVEGTSNPNLYWYRQAAGRGLQLLFYSVGIGQISSEVPQNLSASRPQDRQFILSSKKLLLSDSGFYLCAWMGGGPSYNSPLHFGNGTRLTVT.

The chain has TRBV7-9 and TRBJ1-5; the D is unclear. This CDR3 contains 18 residues. Trimming shortened V by 3 bases and J by 0 bases, and 18 bases separated the two germline ends. In germline, CDR1 is SEHNR, CDR2 FQNEAQ (reference sequence). The CDR3 spells CASSFALGFGYSNQPQHF. The CDR3 DNA is TGTGCCAGCAGCTTCGCCCTAGGGTTCGGCTATAGCAATCAGCCCCAGCATTTT.

The J gene is TRBJ2-7, the V gene TRBV25-1; possible D gene TRBD2, 6 bases. The CDR3 extends over 11 amino acids. CDR1 is MGHDK and CDR2 is SYGVNS in the germline V gene. Trimming took off 10 bases at V and 3 bases at J, with 10 bases between the two ends. The CDR3 region has the DNA TGTGCCACACGCGGGGTCTACGAGCAGTACTTC. It is translated as CATRGVYEQYF.